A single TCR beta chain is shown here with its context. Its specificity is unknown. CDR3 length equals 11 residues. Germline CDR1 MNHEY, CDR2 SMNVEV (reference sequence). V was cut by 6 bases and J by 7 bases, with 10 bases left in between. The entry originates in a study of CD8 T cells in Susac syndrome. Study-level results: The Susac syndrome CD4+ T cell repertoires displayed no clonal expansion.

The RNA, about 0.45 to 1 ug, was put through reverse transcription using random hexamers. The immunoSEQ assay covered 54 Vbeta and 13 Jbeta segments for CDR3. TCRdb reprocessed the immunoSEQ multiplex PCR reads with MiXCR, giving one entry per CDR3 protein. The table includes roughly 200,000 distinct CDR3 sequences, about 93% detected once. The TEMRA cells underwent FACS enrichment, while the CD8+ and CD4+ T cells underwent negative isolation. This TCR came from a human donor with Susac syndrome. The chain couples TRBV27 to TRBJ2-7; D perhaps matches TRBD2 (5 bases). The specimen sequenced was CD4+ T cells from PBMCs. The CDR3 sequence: CASRLGSEQYF. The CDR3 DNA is TGTGCCAGCAGGCTGGGGAGTGAGCAGTACTTC.